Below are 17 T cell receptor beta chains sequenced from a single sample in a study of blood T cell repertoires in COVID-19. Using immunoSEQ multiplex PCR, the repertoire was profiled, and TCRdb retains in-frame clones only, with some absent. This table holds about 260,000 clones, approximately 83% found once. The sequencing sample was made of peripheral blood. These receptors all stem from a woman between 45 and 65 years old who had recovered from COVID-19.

In nucleotides, the CDR3 is TGTGCCAGCAGTTCCATAGGGGGGGCCGGCACAGATACGCAGTATTTT. It is translated as CASSSIGGAGTDTQYF. This chain links TRBV6-4 with TRBJ2-3; possible D gene TRBD2, 7 bases. The CDR3 sequence is 16 residues long. Trimming removed 5 bases at V and 1 base at J, with 16 bases between. Germline-derived CDR1 and CDR2 are MRHNA and SNTAGT.

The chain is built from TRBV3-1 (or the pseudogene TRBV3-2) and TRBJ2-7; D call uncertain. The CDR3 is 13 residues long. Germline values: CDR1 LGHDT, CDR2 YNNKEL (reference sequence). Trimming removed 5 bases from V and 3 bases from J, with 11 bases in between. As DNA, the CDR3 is TGTGCCAGCAGCGGGCCCTCCGTCTACGAGCAGTACTTC. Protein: CASSGPSVYEQYF.

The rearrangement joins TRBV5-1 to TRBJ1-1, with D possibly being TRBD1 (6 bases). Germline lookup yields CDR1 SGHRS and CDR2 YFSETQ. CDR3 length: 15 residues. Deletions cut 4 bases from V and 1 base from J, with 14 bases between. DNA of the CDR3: TGCGCCAGCAGCCCTAAACAGGGCCCGAACACTGAAGCTTTCTTT. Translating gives CASSPKQGPNTEAFF.

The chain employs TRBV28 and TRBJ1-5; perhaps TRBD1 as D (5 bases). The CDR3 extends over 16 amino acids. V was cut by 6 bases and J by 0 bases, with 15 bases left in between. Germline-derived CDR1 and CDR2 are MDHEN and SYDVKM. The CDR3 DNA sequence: TGTGCCAGCAGCCCTAGGGCAGGGTATAGCAATCAGCCCCAGCATTTT. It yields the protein CASSPRAGYSNQPQHF.

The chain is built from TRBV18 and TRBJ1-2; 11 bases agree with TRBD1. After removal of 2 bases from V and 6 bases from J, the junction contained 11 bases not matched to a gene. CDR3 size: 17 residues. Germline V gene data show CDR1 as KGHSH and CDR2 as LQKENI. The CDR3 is CASSPKSGGTGGHGYTF. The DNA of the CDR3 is TGTGCCAGCTCACCAAAATCAGGAGGGACAGGGGGACATGGCTACACCTTC. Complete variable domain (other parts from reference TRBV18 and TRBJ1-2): NAGVMQNPRHLVRRRGQEARLRCSPMKGHSHVYWYRQLPEEGLKFMVYLQKENIIDESGMPKERFSAEFPKEGPSILRIQQVVRGDSAAYFCASSPKSGGTGGHGYTFGSGTRLTVV.

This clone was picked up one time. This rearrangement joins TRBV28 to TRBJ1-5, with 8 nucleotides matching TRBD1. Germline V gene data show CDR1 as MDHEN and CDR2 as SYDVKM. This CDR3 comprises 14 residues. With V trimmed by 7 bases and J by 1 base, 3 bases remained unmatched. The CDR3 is CASNTGGSNQPQHF. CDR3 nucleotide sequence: TGTGCCAGCAATACAGGGGGAAGCAATCAGCCCCAGCATTTT.

The CDR3 region has the DNA TGTGCCAGCAGCTCCCTGGGAGGGATGTACAATGAGCAGTTCTTC. Its translation: CASSSLGGMYNEQFF. V and J are TRBV7-8 and TRBJ2-1; 7 positions agree with TRBD2. V lost 4 bases to trimming and J lost 4 bases; unmatched junction nucleotides: 7. The CDR3 totals 15 residues. The V gene's germline CDR1 is SGHVS and CDR2 FQNEAQ.

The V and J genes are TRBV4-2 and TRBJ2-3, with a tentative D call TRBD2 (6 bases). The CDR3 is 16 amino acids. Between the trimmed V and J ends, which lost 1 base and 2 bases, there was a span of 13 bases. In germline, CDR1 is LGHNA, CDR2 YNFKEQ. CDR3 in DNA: TGTGCCAGCAGCCAAGGGGCGGGGCTAAACACAGATACGCAGTATTTT. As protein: CASSQGAGLNTDTQYF.

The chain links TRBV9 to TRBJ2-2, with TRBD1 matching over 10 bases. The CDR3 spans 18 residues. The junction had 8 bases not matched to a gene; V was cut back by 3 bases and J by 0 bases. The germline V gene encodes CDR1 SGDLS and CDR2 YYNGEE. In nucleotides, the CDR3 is TGTGCCAGCAGCGCGGGACAGGGGACCCCTTCGAACACCGGGGAGCTGTTTTTT. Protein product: CASSAGQGTPSNTGELFF.

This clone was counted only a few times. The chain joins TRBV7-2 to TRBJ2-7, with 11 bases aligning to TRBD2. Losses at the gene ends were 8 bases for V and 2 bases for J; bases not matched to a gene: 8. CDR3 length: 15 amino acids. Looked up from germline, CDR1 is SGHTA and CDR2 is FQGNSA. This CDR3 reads CASRQGTSGAYEQYF. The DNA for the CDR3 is TGTGCCAGCCGTCAGGGGACTAGCGGCGCCTACGAGCAGTACTTC.

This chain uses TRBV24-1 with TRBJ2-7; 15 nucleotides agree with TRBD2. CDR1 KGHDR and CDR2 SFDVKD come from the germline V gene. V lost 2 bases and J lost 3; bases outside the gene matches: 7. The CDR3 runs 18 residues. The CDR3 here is CATSDSAGTSGRYYEQYF. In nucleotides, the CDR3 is TGTGCCACCAGTGATTCGGCCGGGACTAGCGGGAGGTACTACGAGCAGTACTTC.

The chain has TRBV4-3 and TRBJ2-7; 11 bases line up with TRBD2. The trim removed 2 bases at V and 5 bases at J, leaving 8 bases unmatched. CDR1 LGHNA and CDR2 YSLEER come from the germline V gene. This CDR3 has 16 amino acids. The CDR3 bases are TGCGCCAGCAGCCAAATCTCGACTAGCGGGACGGACGAGCAGTACTTC. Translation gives CASSQISTSGTDEQYF.

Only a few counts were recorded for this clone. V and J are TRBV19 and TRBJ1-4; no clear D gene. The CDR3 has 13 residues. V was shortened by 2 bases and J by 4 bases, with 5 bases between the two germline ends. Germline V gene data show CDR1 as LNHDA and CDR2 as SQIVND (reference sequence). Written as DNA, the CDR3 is TGTGCCAGTAGTATACGGAGTAATGAAAAACTGTTTTTT. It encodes CASSIRSNEKLFF. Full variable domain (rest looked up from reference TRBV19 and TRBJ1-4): DGGITQSPKYLFRKEGQNVTLSCEQNLNHDAMYWYRQDPGQGLRLIYYSQIVNDFQKGDIAEGYSVSREKKESFPLTVTSAQKNPTAFYLCASSIRSNEKLFFGSGTQLSVL.

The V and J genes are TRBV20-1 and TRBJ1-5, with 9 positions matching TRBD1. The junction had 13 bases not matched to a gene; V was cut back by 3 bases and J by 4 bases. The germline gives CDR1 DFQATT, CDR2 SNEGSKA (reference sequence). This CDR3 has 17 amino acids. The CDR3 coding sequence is TGCAGTGCTAGTATGATACAGGGGGCAAGTTTTAATCAGCCCCAGCATTTT. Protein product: CSASMIQGASFNQPQHF.

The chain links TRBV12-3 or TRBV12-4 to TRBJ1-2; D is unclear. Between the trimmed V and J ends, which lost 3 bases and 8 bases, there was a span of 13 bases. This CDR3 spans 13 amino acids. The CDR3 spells CASSLGGQAGYTF. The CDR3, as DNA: TGTGCCAGCAGTTTGGGAGGGCAGGCGGGCTACACCTTC.

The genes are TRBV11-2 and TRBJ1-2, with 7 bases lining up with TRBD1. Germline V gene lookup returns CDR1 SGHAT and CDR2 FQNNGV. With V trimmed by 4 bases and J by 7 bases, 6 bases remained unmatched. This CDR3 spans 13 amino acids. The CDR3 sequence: CASSSMQGVGYTF. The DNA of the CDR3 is TGTGCCAGCAGCTCGATGCAGGGGGTTGGCTACACCTTC.

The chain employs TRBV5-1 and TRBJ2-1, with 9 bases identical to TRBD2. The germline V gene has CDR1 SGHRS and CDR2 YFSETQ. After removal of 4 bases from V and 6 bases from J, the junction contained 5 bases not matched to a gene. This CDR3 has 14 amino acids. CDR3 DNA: TGCGCCAGCAGCCCGGGACTAGCCATCAATGAGCAGTTCTTC. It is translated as CASSPGLAINEQFF.